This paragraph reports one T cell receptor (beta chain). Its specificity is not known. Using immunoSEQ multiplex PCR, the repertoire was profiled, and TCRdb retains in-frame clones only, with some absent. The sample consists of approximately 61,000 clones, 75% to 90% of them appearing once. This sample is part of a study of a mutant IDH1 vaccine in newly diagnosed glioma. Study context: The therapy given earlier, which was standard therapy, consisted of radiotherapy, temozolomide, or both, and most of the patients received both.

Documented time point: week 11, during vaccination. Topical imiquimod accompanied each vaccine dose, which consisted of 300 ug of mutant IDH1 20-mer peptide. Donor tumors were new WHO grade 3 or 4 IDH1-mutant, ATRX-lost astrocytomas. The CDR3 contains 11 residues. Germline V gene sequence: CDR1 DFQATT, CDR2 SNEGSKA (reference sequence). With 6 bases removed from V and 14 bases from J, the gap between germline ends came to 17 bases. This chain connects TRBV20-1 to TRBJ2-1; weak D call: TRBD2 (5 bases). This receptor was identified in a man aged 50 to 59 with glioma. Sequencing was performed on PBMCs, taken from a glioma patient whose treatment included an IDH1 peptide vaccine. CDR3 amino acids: CSASSDYLKFF. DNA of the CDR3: TGCAGTGCCAGTAGCGACTACCTAAAGTTCTTC.